The 3 T cell receptor beta chains reported below all come from one sample, sequenced in a study of cytomegalovirus exposure and HLA in healthy donors. The PCR was carried out with 60 Vbeta primers and 13 Jbeta primers. Repertoires were generated with immunoSEQ multiplex PCR, while TCRdb's copy carries only in-frame clones and drops some. Among 150,000 or so clones listed, around 79% were seen once. Sequencing was done on a sample of PBMCs. These receptors were collected from a woman aged 40 to 55 in good health and CMV-seropositive.

The chain has TRBV25-1 and TRBJ2-7, with 7 bases matching TRBD2. This CDR3 has 13 amino acids. J lost 7 bases, V lost 10 bases, and 13 bases had no gene match. In germline, CDR1 is MGHDK, CDR2 SYGVNS. CDR3 DNA: TGTGCCACGGGGGAGGGAATGAGGAGTGAGCAGTACTTC. Translation: CATGEGMRSEQYF.

This chain links TRBV2 with TRBJ2-5; the D gene is possibly TRBD1 (6 bases). The CDR3 spans 14 residues. The germline gives CDR1 SNHLY, CDR2 FYNNEI. With 6 bases removed from V and 2 bases from J, the gap between germline ends came to 13 bases. In DNA form, the CDR3 reads TGTGCCAGCAGCGAGTACAGGGAACAAGAGACCCAGTACTTC. Translated: CASSEYREQETQYF.

The chain recombines TRBV2 with TRBJ2-7; 9 nucleotides line up with TRBD2. Germline assignment: CDR1 SNHLY and CDR2 FYNNEI. Trimming at V came to 4 bases and at J to 2 bases, leaving 3 bases not matched to a gene. The CDR3 totals 14 residues. CDR3 DNA: TGTGCCAGCAGTGGGGGCGGGGGGGCCTACGAGCAGTACTTC. Translation: CASSGGGGAYEQYF.